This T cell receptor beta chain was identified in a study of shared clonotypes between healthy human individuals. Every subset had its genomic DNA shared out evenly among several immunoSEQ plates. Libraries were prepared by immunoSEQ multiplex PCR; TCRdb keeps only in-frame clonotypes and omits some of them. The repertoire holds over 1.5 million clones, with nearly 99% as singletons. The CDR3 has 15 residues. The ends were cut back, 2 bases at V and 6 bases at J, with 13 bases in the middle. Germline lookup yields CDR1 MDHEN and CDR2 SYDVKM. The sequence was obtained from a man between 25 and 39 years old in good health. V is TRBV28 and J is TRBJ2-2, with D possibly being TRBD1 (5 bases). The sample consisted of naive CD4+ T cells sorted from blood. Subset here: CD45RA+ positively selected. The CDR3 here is CASSLSLPGPGELFF. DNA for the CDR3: TGTGCCAGCAGTTTAAGCCTCCCAGGGCCCGGGGAGCTGTTTTTT. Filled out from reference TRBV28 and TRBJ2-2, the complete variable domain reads DVKVTQSSRYLVKRTGEKVFLECVQDMDHENMFWYRQDPGLGLRLIYFSYDVKMKEKGDIPEGYSVSREKKERFSLILESASTNQTSMYLCASSLSLPGPGELFFGEGSRLTVL.